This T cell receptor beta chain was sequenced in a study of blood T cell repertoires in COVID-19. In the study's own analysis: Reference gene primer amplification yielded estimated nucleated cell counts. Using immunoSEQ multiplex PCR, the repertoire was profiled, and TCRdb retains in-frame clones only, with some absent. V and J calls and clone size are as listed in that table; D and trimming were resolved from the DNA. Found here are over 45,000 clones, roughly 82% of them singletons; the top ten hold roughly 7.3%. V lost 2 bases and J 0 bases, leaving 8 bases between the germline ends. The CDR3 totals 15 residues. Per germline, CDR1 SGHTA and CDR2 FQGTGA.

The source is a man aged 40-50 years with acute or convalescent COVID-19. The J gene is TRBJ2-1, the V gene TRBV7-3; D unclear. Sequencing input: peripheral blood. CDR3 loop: CASSLGPLSYNEQFF. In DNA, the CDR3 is TGTGCCAGCAGCTTAGGCCCCCTCTCCTACAATGAGCAGTTCTTC. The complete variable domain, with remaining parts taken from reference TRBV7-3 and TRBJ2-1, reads GAGVSQTPSNKVTEKGKYVELRCDPISGHTALYWYRQSLGQGPEFLIYFQGTGAADDSGLPNDRFFAVRPEGSVSTLKIQRTERGDSAVYLCASSLGPLSYNEQFFGPGTRLTVL.